This is a list of T cell receptor beta chains from one sample in a study of OX40 agonist ivuxolimab in advanced cancers. Only in-frame clones appear in the TCRdb table, and some are missing; sequencing was by immunoSEQ multiplex PCR. Of 90,000 or so clones in the sample, 87% were seen once. Sequenced here: CD4+ or CD8+ T cells sorted from blood, sampled in a trial of the OX40 agonist ivuxolimab. These receptors came from an adult with an advanced solid tumor such as melanoma, head and neck, liver or kidney cancer. CDR3s include the opening cysteine and the closing phenylalanine or tryptophan. Each record gives: V gene, clone size, D gene, J gene, CDR3 protein, CDR3 DNA. The D gene is left open where the match is weak. Clone size appears in some rows only: once, few, many, or a class for an expanded clone.

>TRBV6-6|-|TRBD2|TRBJ2-7
CASSSLLAGGPYEQYF
TGTGCCAGCAGTTCTCTACTAGCGGGAGGACCCTACGAGCAGTACTTC
>TRBV7-8|-|TRBD2|TRBJ2-1
CASSLPPGLAGGNEQFF
TGTGCCAGCAGCTTGCCACCGGGACTAGCGGGAGGTAATGAGCAGTTCTTC
>TRBV7-9|-|TRBD1|TRBJ2-1
CASSPTGVGYNEQFF
TGTGCCAGCAGCCCGACAGGGGTAGGCTACAATGAGCAGTTCTTC
>TRBV28|-|TRBD2|TRBJ2-7
CASHSGLAGGYEQYF
TGTGCCAGCCATTCGGGTCTAGCGGGAGGCTACGAGCAGTACTTC
>TRBV7-2|-|-|TRBJ1-1
CASSLARGHTEAFF
TGTGCCAGCAGCTTAGCGCGGGGACACACTGAAGCTTTCTTT
>TRBV15|-|TRBD2|TRBJ2-7
CATSYSGIGEQYF
TGTGCCACCAGCTACAGCGGGATTGGAGAGCAGTACTTC
>TRBV10-1|-|-|TRBJ2-1
CASSESSNYNEQFF
TGCGCCAGCAGTGAGTCGTCTAACTACAATGAGCAGTTCTTC
>TRBV18|-|TRBD1|TRBJ1-5
CASSPLTGVVGNQPQHF
TGTGCCAGCTCACCACTCACAGGGGTAGTAGGCAATCAGCCCCAGCATTTT
>TRBV28|-|-|TRBJ1-5
CASIEQGPGGNQPQHF
TGTGCCAGCATTGAACAGGGACCAGGGGGCAATCAGCCCCAGCATTTT
>TRBV7-9|-|-|TRBJ1-1
CASSPGPPGTEAFF
TGTGCCAGCAGCCCCGGCCCGCCGGGCACTGAAGCTTTCTTT
>TRBV5-4|-|TRBD2|TRBJ2-1
CASSLTSGRVNEQFF
TGTGCCAGCAGCTTGACTAGCGGGAGGGTCAATGAGCAGTTCTTC
>TRBV29-1|-|-|TRBJ2-3
CSVGGELNTDTQYF
TGCAGCGTTGGCGGGGAGCTAAACACAGATACGCAGTATTTT
>TRBV14|few|TRBD2|TRBJ2-5
CASSQERAGGNLETQYF
TGTGCCAGCAGCCAAGAACGGGCGGGAGGTAATTTGGAGACCCAGTACTTC
>TRBV21-1|once|-|TRBJ1-5
CASSLRRSNQPQHF
TGTGCCAGCAGCCTCCGACGGAGCAATCAGCCCCAGCATTTT
>TRBV5-1|-|-|TRBJ1-1
CASSLQVANTEAFF
TGCGCCAGCAGCTTACAGGTGGCCAACACTGAAGCTTTCTTT
>TRBV19|once|-|TRBJ1-4
CASNGIRRDEKLFF
TGTGCCAGCAATGGGATCCGCCGGGATGAAAAACTGTTTTTT
>TRBV19|-|-|TRBJ2-1
CASSRLDEQFF
TGTGCCAGTAGTCGACTAGATGAGCAGTTCTTC